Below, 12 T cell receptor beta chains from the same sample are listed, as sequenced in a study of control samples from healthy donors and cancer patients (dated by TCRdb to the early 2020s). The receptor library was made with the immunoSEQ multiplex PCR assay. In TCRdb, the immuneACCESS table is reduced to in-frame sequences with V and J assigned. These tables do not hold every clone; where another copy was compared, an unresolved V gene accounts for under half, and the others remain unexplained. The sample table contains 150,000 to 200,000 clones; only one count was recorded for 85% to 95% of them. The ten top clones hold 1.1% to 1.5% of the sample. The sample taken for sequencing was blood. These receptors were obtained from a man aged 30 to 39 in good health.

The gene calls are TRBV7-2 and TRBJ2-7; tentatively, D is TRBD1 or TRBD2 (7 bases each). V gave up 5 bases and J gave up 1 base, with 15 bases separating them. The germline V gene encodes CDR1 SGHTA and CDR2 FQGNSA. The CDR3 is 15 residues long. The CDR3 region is CASSPGGGRSYEQYF. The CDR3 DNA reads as TGTGCCAGCAGCCCAGGGGGGGGAAGGTCCTACGAGCAGTACTTC. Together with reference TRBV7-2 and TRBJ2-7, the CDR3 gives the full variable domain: GAGVSQSPSNKVTEKGKDVELRCDPISGHTALYWYRQSLGQGLEFLIYFQGNSAPDKSGLPSDRFSAERTGGSVSTLTIQRTQQEDSAVYLCASSPGGGRSYEQYFGPGTRLTVT.

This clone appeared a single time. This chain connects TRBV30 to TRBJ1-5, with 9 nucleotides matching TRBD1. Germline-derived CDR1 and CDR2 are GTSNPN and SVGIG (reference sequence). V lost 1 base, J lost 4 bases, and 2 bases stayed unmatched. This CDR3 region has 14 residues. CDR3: CAWSGGTGNQPQHF. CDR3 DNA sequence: TGTGCCTGGAGTGGAGGGACAGGGAATCAGCCCCAGCATTTT. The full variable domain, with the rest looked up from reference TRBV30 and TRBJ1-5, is SQTIHQWPATLVQPVGSPLSLECTVEGTSNPNLYWYRQAAGRGLQLLFYSVGIGQISSEVPQNLSASRPQDRQFILSSKKLLLSDSGFYLCAWSGGTGNQPQHFGDGTRLSIL.

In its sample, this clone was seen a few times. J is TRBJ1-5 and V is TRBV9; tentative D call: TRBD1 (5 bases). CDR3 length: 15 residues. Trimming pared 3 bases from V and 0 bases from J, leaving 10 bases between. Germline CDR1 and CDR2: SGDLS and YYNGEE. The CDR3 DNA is TGTGCCAGCAGCGAGGGGAGTTATAGCAATCAGCCCCAGCATTTT. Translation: CASSEGSYSNQPQHF.

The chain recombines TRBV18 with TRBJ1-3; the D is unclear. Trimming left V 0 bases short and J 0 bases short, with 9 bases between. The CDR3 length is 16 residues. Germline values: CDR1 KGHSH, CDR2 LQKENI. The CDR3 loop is CASSPPVRLSGNTIYF. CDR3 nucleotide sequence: TGTGCCAGCTCACCACCAGTACGGCTCTCTGGAAACACCATATATTTT.

CDR3 nucleotide sequence: TGTGCCAGCAGCCCCCTCGGTGCCAATGAAAAACTGTTTTTT. It translates to CASSPLGANEKLFF. The chain combines TRBV9 with TRBJ1-4; D gene unclear. The V gene's germline CDR1 is SGDLS and CDR2 YYNGEE. The V gene lost 4 bases and the J gene lost 5 bases, with 12 bases spanning the gap. The CDR3 length is 14 residues.

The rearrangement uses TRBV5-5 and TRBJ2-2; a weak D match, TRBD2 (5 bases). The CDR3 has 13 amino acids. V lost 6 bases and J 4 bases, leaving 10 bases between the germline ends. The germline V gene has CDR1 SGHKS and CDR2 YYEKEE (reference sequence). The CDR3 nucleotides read TGTGCCAGCAATCTAGCTACCACCGGGGAGCTGTTTTTT. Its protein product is CASNLATTGELFF.

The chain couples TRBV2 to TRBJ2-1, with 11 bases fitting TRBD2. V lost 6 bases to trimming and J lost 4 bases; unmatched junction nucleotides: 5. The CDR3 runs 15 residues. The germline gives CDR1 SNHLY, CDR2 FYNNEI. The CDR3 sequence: CASSVSGGDYNEQFF. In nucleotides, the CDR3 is TGTGCCAGCAGCGTTAGCGGGGGGGATTACAATGAGCAGTTCTTC.

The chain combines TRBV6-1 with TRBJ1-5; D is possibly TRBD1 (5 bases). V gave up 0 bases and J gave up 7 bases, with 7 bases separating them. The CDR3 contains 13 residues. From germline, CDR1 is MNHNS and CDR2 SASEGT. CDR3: CASSEAGTQPQHF. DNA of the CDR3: TGTGCCAGCAGTGAAGCAGGGACCCAGCCCCAGCATTTT.

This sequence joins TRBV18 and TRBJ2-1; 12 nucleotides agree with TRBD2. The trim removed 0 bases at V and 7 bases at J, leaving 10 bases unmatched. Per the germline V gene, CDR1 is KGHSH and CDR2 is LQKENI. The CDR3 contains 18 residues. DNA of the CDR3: TGTGCCAGCTCACCACCGTTGGCTAGCGGGAGGGGAAGGAATGAGCAGTTCTTC. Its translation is CASSPPLASGRGRNEQFF.

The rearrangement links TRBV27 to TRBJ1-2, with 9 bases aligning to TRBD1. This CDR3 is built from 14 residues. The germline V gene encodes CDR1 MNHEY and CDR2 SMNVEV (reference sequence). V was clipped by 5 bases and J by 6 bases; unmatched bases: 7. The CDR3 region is CASSPRDRVNGYTF. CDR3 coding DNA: TGTGCCAGCAGTCCCCGGGACAGGGTTAATGGCTACACCTTC.

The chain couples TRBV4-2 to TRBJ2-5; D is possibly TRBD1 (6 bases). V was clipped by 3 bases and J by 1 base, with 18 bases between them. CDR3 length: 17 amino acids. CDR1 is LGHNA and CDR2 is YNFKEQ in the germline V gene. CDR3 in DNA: TGTGCCAGCAGCCAGGGGGCCAGGGAAAGGGGCCAAGAGACCCAGTACTTC. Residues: CASSQGARERGQETQYF.

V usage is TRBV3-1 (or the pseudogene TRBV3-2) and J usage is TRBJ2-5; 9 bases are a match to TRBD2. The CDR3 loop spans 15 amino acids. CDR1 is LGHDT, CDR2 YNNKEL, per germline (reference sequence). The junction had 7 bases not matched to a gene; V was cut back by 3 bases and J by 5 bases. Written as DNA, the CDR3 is TGTGCCAGCAGCCAGACGCGGGGGGGTTGGGAGACCCAGTACTTC. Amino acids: CASSQTRGGWETQYF.